The following is a TCR beta chain sequence with its context. The record originates from a study of OX40 agonist ivuxolimab in advanced cancers. Sequenced by immunoSEQ multiplex PCR; TCRdb stores in-frame clones only, minus some. Of tens of thousands of clones listed, 65% to 90% are singletons. This CDR3 is 15 amino acids long. Germline CDR1 reads SGHTA; CDR2 reads FQGNSA. V trimming: 3 bases; J trimming: 3 bases; junction bases outside the gene matches: 2. The TCR originated in an adult with an advanced solid tumor such as melanoma, head and neck, liver or kidney cancer. V gene TRBV7-2 combines with J gene TRBJ2-1; 10 positions match TRBD1. Sequenced material: CD4+ or CD8+ T cells sorted from blood, taken in a trial of the OX40 agonist ivuxolimab. The CDR3: CASSLDRGGYNEQFF. The CDR3 region has the DNA TGTGCCAGCAGCTTGGACAGGGGGGGCTACAATGAGCAGTTCTTC.